Shown below are 30 T cell receptor beta chains from a single sample sequenced in a study of siplizumab effects on memory and regulatory T cells. Repertoires were generated with immunoSEQ multiplex PCR, while TCRdb's copy carries only in-frame clones and drops some. The data show 70,000 to 90,000 clones, with just under 90% seen just once and approximately 15% held by the top ten. The sequencing sample was made of CD4+ T cells sorted from blood. These receptors were collected from a human donor in good health.

The J gene is TRBJ1-5, the V gene TRBV5-6, with 10 bases matching TRBD1. This CDR3 comprises 16 residues. With V trimmed by 2 bases and J by 3 bases, 5 bases remained unmatched. Germline V gene lookup returns CDR1 SGHDT and CDR2 YYEEEE. The CDR3 spells CASSLGTGAYNQPQHF. The CDR3 nucleotides are TGTGCCAGCAGCTTAGGGACAGGGGCCTACAATCAGCCCCAGCATTTT.

This chain joins TRBV4-1 and TRBJ2-1; 8 bases are a match to TRBD2. Germline V CDR1 and CDR2: MGHRA, YSYEKL. Losses at the gene ends were 5 bases for V and 4 bases for J; bases not matched to a gene: 28. The CDR3 has 22 residues. This CDR3 reads CASSGIPSSLAGDILGYNEQFF. DNA of the CDR3: TGCGCCAGCAGCGGGATACCAAGTTCCCTAGCGGGCGATATCCTCGGGTACAATGAGCAGTTCTTC.

The J gene is TRBJ2-7, the V gene TRBV7-8, with TRBD2 identical over 9 bases. Per the germline V gene, CDR1 is SGHVS and CDR2 is FQNEAQ. CDR3 size: 20 residues. Germline trimming cut 4 bases from V and 5 bases from J; bases unmatched to any gene: 24. This chain's CDR3 is CASSSFGGLSGSFWRNEQYF. The CDR3 DNA is TGTGCCAGCAGCTCGTTTGGAGGCCTTAGCGGGAGCTTTTGGAGAAACGAGCAGTACTTC.

This clone was detected once. J is TRBJ2-7 and V is TRBV7-9; 12 bases are shared with TRBD2. There are 15 residues in the CDR3. Germline CDR1 is SEHNR and CDR2 is FQNEAQ (reference sequence). Trimming took 5 bases from V and 6 from J; bases not matched to a gene: 8. CDR3 bases: TGTGCCAGCAGCCCTAAGACTAGCGGGAGTTCCGAGCAGTACTTC. It translates to CASSPKTSGSSEQYF.

The chain recombines TRBV10-2 with TRBJ1-4; 8 positions agree with TRBD1. The CDR3 extends over 14 amino acids. V lost 5 bases, J lost 4 bases, and 3 bases stayed unmatched. Germline-derived CDR1 and CDR2 are WSHSY and SAAADI. The CDR3: CASSKTGVNEKLFF. Here the CDR3 DNA reads TGCGCCAGCAGTAAGACAGGGGTTAATGAAAAACTGTTTTTT.

This chain joins TRBV6-1 and TRBJ1-1; tentative D call: TRBD1 (5 bases). The CDR3 is 13 residues long. Trimming took off 2 bases at V and 6 bases at J, with 10 bases between the two ends. The germline gives CDR1 MNHNS, CDR2 SASEGT. This CDR3 is CASSEFMGAEAFF. The CDR3 coding sequence is TGTGCCAGCAGTGAATTCATGGGGGCTGAAGCTTTCTTT.

J is TRBJ1-1 and V is TRBV15, with TRBD1 as a possible D gene (5 bases). V gave up 0 bases and J gave up 0 bases, with 8 bases separating them. CDR3 length: 15 residues. Germline V gene lookup returns CDR1 LNHNV and CDR2 YYDKDF (reference sequence). The CDR3 DNA follows: TGTGCCACCAGCAGAGACGGGACGGTGAACACTGAAGCTTTCTTT. Amino acids: CATSRDGTVNTEAFF.

DNA of the CDR3: TGTGCCAGCCGACTAGCGGGAGCTTCAGATACGCAGTATTTT. Translation: CASRLAGASDTQYF. The chain combines TRBV6-1 with TRBJ2-3; 12 bases fit TRBD2. In germline, CDR1 is MNHNS, CDR2 SASEGT. Losses at the gene ends were 8 bases for V and 4 bases for J; bases not matched to a gene: 4. The length of the CDR3 is 14 residues.

This clone was picked up one time. The chain combines TRBV18 with TRBJ1-5; TRBD1 is a possible D gene (6 bases). The germline V and J ends were trimmed by 5 bases and 2 bases, with 13 bases remaining between them. Germline V gene data show CDR1 as KGHSH and CDR2 as LQKENI. This CDR3 has 15 residues. The chain's CDR3 is CASSSRGSGNQPQHF. In nucleotides, the CDR3 is TGTGCCAGCTCATCCAGGGGATCGGGCAATCAGCCCCAGCATTTT.

The V call is TRBV15, the J call TRBJ2-2; no clear D gene. Trimming pared 5 bases from V and 7 bases from J, leaving 8 bases between. The length of the CDR3 is 12 residues. In germline, CDR1 is LNHNV, CDR2 YYDKDF (reference sequence). The CDR3 here is CATSPTVGELFF. CDR3 nucleotide sequence: TGTGCCACCAGCCCTACAGTCGGGGAGCTGTTTTTT.

The chain employs TRBV5-1 and TRBJ1-1, with no clear D. The length of the CDR3 is 15 residues. V was cut by 4 bases and J by 3 bases, with 16 bases left in between. Germline CDR1 reads SGHRS; CDR2 reads YFSETQ. CDR3 in DNA: TGCGCCAGCAGCCGAATGGGTGAGTTTGACACTGAAGCTTTCTTT. It codes for CASSRMGEFDTEAFF.

This chain uses TRBV7-9 with TRBJ2-3, with TRBD2 matching 7 bases. Trimming cost V 0 bases and J 6 bases; bases outside gene matches: 3. The CDR3 totals 14 residues. Germline CDR1 reads SEHNR; CDR2 reads FQNEAQ (reference sequence). In DNA, the CDR3 is TGTGCCAGCAGCTTAGCGGAGGGAGGGGATACGCAGTATTTT. Amino acid sequence: CASSLAEGGDTQYF.

The V call is TRBV4-2, the J call TRBJ2-7; possible D gene TRBD1, 6 bases. Germline-derived CDR1 and CDR2 are LGHNA and YNFKEQ. The ends were cut back, 1 base at V and 1 base at J, with 23 bases in the middle. This CDR3 spans 19 amino acids. CDR3 sequence reads: CASSQVRHESMRGSYEQYF. In DNA form, the CDR3 reads TGTGCCAGCAGCCAAGTCCGACACGAATCCATGAGGGGGTCCTACGAGCAGTACTTC.

The chain is built from TRBV4-1 and TRBJ2-5; 10 nucleotides agree with TRBD2. This CDR3 has 19 residues. Trimming cost V 3 bases and J 5 bases; bases outside gene matches: 18. Germline V CDR1 and CDR2: MGHRA, YSYEKL. CDR3 DNA: TGCGCCAGCAGCCACGGGAGACTAGCGGGCCCTCGGAGGGAGGAGACCCAGTACTTC. Protein product: CASSHGRLAGPRREETQYF.

This clone was counted between two and nine times. This chain uses TRBV7-6 with TRBJ2-1, with 10 positions matching TRBD1. V shed 5 bases and J 7 bases; nucleotides not matched to a gene: 8. Germline V gene sequence: CDR1 SGHVS, CDR2 FNYEAQ. The CDR3 extends over 15 amino acids. The CDR3 here is CASSAPGQGRNEQFF. The CDR3 nucleotides read TGTGCCAGCAGCGCTCCGGGACAGGGGCGAAATGAGCAGTTCTTC.

The V and J genes are TRBV19 and TRBJ1-4; the D gene is possibly TRBD1 (6 bases). The CDR3 spans 14 residues. Germline assignment: CDR1 LNHDA and CDR2 SQIVND (reference sequence). Trimming shortened V by 5 bases and J by 7 bases, and 14 bases separated the two germline ends. The CDR3, as DNA: TGTGCCAGTAGTCAGGACAGAATGAGTGAAAAACTGTTTTTT. Translated: CASSQDRMSEKLFF.

The chain employs TRBV4-2 and TRBJ2-5; TRBD2 agrees at 10 bases. The CDR3 sequence is 16 residues long. Unmatched junction bases numbered 7, after V lost 1 base and J lost 5 bases. Germline values: CDR1 LGHNA, CDR2 YNFKEQ. The CDR3 sequence: CASSQALAGVDETQYF. The DNA for the CDR3 is TGTGCCAGCAGCCAAGCCCTAGCGGGAGTCGATGAGACCCAGTACTTC.

The chain has TRBV5-1 and TRBJ1-1; perhaps TRBD1 as D (6 bases). CDR3 length: 17 amino acids. V shed 1 base and J shed 1 base, with 17 bases lying between them. The germline gives CDR1 SGHRS, CDR2 YFSETQ. The CDR3 sequence is CASSLRLRGQGNTEAFF. For the CDR3, the DNA is TGCGCCAGCAGCTTGCGCCTCCGGGGGCAAGGGAACACTGAAGCTTTCTTT.

The chain couples TRBV19 to TRBJ1-2, with D possibly being TRBD1 (6 bases). CDR1 LNHDA and CDR2 SQIVND come from the germline V gene (reference sequence). This CDR3 has 13 residues. With 6 bases removed from V and 3 bases from J, the gap between germline ends came to 11 bases. The CDR3 loop is CASRTQGDYGYTF. As DNA, the CDR3 is TGTGCCAGTAGAACACAGGGCGACTATGGCTACACCTTC. Full variable domain (rest looked up from reference TRBV19 and TRBJ1-2): DGGITQSPKYLFRKEGQNVTLSCEQNLNHDAMYWYRQDPGQGLRLIYYSQIVNDFQKGDIAEGYSVSREKKESFPLTVTSAQKNPTAFYLCASRTQGDYGYTFGSGTRLTVV.

V gene TRBV5-6 combines with J gene TRBJ2-3, with 11 bases lining up with TRBD1. Germline lookup yields CDR1 SGHDT and CDR2 YYEEEE. The junction had 3 bases not matched to a gene; V was cut back by 5 bases and J by 4 bases. CDR3 length: 14 residues. The CDR3 protein is CASRRTGGADTQYF. The CDR3 region has the DNA TGTGCCAGCAGAAGGACAGGGGGCGCAGATACGCAGTATTTT.

The chain combines TRBV7-9 with TRBJ1-1; D unresolved. Germline V gene data show CDR1 as SEHNR and CDR2 as FQNEAQ (reference sequence). CDR3 length: 15 residues. Trimming took 5 bases from V and 0 from J, leaving 13 bases between them. In DNA, the CDR3 is TGTGCCAGCAGCCGTCTGGGAAGTTTGAACACTGAAGCTTTCTTT. Translating it yields CASSRLGSLNTEAFF.

V gene TRBV12-2 combines with J gene TRBJ2-7; the table gives TRBD2 as D, unverified against the DNA. TRBV12-2 is a recognized pseudogene. This CDR3 is built from 15 residues. The CDR3, as DNA: TGTGCAAGTCGCTTAGCGGGGCGGGAGGGCGACGAGCAGTACTTC. Its translation: CASRLAGREGDEQYF.

The chain couples TRBV30 to TRBJ2-1; the match to TRBD2 covers 11 bases. The V segment lost 4 bases and the J segment 4 bases; nucleotides outside the gene matches: 12. CDR1 and CDR2 (germline): GTSNPN, SVGIG (reference sequence). The CDR3 extends over 17 amino acids. The CDR3 protein is CAWTRPLTSGVYNEQFF. CDR3 bases: TGTGCCTGGACCCGTCCTTTGACTAGCGGGGTATACAATGAGCAGTTCTTC. The variable domain in full, with the rest retrieved from reference TRBV30 and TRBJ2-1, is SQTIHQWPATLVQPVGSPLSLECTVEGTSNPNLYWYRQAAGRGLQLLFYSVGIGQISSEVPQNLSASRPQDRQFILSSKKLLLSDSGFYLCAWTRPLTSGVYNEQFFGPGTRLTVL.

J is TRBJ2-3 and V is TRBV5-4, with D possibly called TRBD1 or TRBD2 (5 bases each). The V and J ends lost 0 bases and 1 base respectively, with 15 bases between them. The CDR3 runs 17 residues. CDR1 is SGHNT, CDR2 YYREEE, per germline (reference sequence). The CDR3 protein is CASSLEPLQGRTDTQYF. The CDR3 DNA follows: TGTGCCAGCAGCTTGGAACCCCTGCAGGGACGCACAGATACGCAGTATTTT. The full variable domain, rest sourced from reference TRBV5-4 and TRBJ2-3, is ETGVTQSPTHLIKTRGQQVTLRCSSQSGHNTVSWYQQALGQGPQFIFQYYREEENGRGNFPPRFSGLQFPNYSSELNVNALELDDSALYLCASSLEPLQGRTDTQYFGPGTRLTVL.

Of note for this clone: The same CDR3 also results from other DNA sequences found in this sample. The chain joins TRBV6-5 to TRBJ2-7; TRBD1 aligns across 7 bases. Germline lookup yields CDR1 MNHEY and CDR2 SVGAGI. The CDR3 runs 12 residues. The trim removed 6 bases at V and 3 bases at J, leaving 2 bases unmatched. Here the CDR3 DNA reads TGTGCCAGCAGAGACAGGGTCTACGAGCAGTACTTC. The encoded protein is CASRDRVYEQYF.

The V and J genes are TRBV7-2 and TRBJ2-7; a weak D match, TRBD2 (5 bases). This CDR3 is 14 amino acids long. Trimming cost V 0 bases and J 4 bases, with 10 bases left between them. Per the germline V gene, CDR1 is SGHTA and CDR2 is FQGNSA. CDR3 DNA: TGTGCCAGCAGCTTAGCAGGGCCGGGGTACGAGCAGTACTTC. Protein: CASSLAGPGYEQYF.

This chain joins TRBV30 and TRBJ2-3; D gene unclear. V was shortened by 3 bases and J by 0 bases, with 7 bases between the two germline ends. Germline CDR1 reads GTSNPN; CDR2 reads SVGIG (reference sequence). The CDR3 has 13 residues. The CDR3 loop is CAWSPLSTDTQYF. The CDR3 DNA reads TGTGCCTGGAGCCCCCTTAGCACAGATACGCAGTATTTT. The entire variable domain, with the rest obtained from reference TRBV30 and TRBJ2-3, is as follows: SQTIHQWPATLVQPVGSPLSLECTVEGTSNPNLYWYRQAAGRGLQLLFYSVGIGQISSEVPQNLSASRPQDRQFILSSKKLLLSDSGFYLCAWSPLSTDTQYFGPGTRLTVL.

The rearrangement uses TRBV6-5 and TRBJ2-2; D is unresolved. Trimming removed 5 bases at V and 6 bases at J, with 10 bases between. From germline, CDR1 is MNHEY and CDR2 SVGAGI. The length of the CDR3 is 13 residues. CDR3 nucleotide sequence: TGTGCCAGCAGTACGGGTTTCGCCGGGGAGCTGTTTTTT. The encoded protein is CASSTGFAGELFF.

This chain uses TRBV28 with TRBJ1-2; TRBD1 agrees at 12 bases. Germline V gene lookup returns CDR1 MDHEN and CDR2 SYDVKM. The J segment lost 2 bases and the V segment lost 3 bases, leaving 4 bases of the junction unmatched. The CDR3 runs 16 residues. The CDR3 sequence: CASSFVGTGGNYGYTF. CDR3 nucleotide sequence: TGTGCCAGCAGTTTCGTGGGGACAGGGGGCAACTATGGCTACACCTTC.

V usage is TRBV7-9 and J usage is TRBJ1-1, with a weak D call TRBD1 (6 bases). Germline V gene lookup returns CDR1 SEHNR and CDR2 FQNEAQ (reference sequence). V lost 2 bases to trimming and J lost 1 base, with 8 bases between them. CDR3 length: 14 amino acids. The DNA for the CDR3 is TGTGCCAGCAGCTTACTCAGGGGGAACACTGAAGCTTTCTTT. It codes for CASSLLRGNTEAFF. Full variable domain (missing parts from reference TRBV7-9 and TRBJ1-1): DTGVSQNPRHKITKRGQNVTFRCDPISEHNRLYWYRQTLGQGPEFLTYFQNEAQLEKSRLLSDRFSAERPKGSFSTLEIQRTEQGDSAMYLCASSLLRGNTEAFFGQGTRLTVV.